This T cell receptor (beta chain) was identified during a study of T cell repertoires in cytomegalovirus infection. The sample holds a few counts of this clonotype. Its specificity is unknown. CDR3 length: 16 amino acids. Germline loops: CDR1 MGHDK, CDR2 SYGVNS. Germline trimming cut 1 base from V and 3 bases from J; bases unmatched to any gene: 7. TCRdb ran MiXCR on the reads and lists one entry per CDR3 protein. The profile shows roughly 200,000 distinct CDR3 sequences, 15% to 20% of them singletons. General study results and limits: Within the response measured ex vivo, HLA-C-restricted CMV-specific TCR beta clonotypes were dominant. Summed public TCR beta family frequency identified CMV carriers bearing the relevant HLA.

The V call is TRBV25-1, the J call TRBJ1-1; 8 bases map to TRBD1. The receptor was derived from a human donor in good health (CMV status not recorded). Some clones in this sample may be carry-over from other donors' samples. The source material was CD8+ T cells from PBMCs. CDR3 bases: TGTGCCAGCAGTGAATTGACAGGGGAGAAGGACACTGAAGCTTTCTTT. Its translation: CASSELTGEKDTEAFF.